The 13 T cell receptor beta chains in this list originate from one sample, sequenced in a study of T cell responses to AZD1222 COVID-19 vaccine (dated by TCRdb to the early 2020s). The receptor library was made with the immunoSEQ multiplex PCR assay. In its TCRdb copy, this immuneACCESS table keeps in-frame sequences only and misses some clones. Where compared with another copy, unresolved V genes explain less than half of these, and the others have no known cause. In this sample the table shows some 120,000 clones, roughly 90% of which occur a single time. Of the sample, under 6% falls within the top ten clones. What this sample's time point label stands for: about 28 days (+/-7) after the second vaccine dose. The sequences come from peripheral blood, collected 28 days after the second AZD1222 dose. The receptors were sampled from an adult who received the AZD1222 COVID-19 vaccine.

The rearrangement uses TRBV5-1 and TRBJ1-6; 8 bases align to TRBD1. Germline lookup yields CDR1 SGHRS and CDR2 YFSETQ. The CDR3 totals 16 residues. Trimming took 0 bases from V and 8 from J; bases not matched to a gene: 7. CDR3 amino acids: CASSLARGPDYSPLHF. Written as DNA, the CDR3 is TGCGCCAGCAGCTTGGCCAGGGGGCCCGATTATTCACCCCTCCACTTT.

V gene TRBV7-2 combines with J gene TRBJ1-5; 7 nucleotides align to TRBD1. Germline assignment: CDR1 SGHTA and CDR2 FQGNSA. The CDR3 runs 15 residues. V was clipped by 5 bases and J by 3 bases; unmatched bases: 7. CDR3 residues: CASSLTGPINQPQHF. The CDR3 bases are TGTGCCAGCAGCCTGACAGGGCCTATCAATCAGCCCCAGCATTTT.

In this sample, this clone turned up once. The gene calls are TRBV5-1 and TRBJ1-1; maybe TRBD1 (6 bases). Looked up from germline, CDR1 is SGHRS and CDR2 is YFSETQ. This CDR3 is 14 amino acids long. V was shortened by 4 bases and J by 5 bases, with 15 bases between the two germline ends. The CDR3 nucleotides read TGCGCCAGCAGCCCTACACAGGGAAGAACTGAAGCTTTCTTT. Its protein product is CASSPTQGRTEAFF.

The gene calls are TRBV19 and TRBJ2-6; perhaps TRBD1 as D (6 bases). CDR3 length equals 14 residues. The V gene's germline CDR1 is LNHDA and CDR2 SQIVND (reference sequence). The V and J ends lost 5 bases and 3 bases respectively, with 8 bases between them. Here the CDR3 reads CASSPTGGANVLTF. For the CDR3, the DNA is TGTGCCAGTAGTCCGACAGGTGGGGCCAACGTCCTGACTTTC.

The CDR3 loop is CASSDPSLPSSYEQYF. As DNA, the CDR3 is TGTGCCAGCAGTGACCCCAGCCTCCCCAGCTCCTACGAGCAGTACTTC. The chain recombines TRBV6-1 with TRBJ2-7; no clear D. The germline V and J ends were trimmed by 3 bases and 0 bases, with 15 bases remaining between them. CDR3 length equals 16 residues. Germline values: CDR1 MNHNS, CDR2 SASEGT.

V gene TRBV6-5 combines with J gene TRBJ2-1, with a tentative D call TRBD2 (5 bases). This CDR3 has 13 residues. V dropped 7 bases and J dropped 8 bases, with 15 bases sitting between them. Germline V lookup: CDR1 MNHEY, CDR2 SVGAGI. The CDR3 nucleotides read TGTGCCAGCACCGAGGGCCCGTGGGATGAGCAGTTCTTC. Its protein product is CASTEGPWDEQFF.

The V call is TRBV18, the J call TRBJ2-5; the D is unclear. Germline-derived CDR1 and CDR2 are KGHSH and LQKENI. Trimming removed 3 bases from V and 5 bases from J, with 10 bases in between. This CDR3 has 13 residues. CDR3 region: CASSPPSQETQYF. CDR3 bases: TGTGCCAGCTCACCTCCCTCCCAGGAGACCCAGTACTTC.

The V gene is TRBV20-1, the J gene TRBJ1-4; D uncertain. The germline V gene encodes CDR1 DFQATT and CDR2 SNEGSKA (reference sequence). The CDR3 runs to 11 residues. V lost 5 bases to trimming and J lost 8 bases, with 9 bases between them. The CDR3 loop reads CSAPQGEKLFF. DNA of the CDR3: TGCAGTGCTCCCCAAGGCGAAAAACTGTTTTTT.

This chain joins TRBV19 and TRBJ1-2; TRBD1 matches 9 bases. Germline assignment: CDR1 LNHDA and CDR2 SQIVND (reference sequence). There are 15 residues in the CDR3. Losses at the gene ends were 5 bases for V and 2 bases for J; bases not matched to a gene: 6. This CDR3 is CASSPQGQGNYGYTF. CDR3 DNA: TGTGCCAGTAGTCCCCAAGGACAGGGGAACTATGGCTACACCTTC.

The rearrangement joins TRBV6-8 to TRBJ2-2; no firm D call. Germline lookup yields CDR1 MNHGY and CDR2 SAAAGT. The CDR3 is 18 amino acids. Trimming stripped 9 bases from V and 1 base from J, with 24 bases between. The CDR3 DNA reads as TGTGCCAGTCCCGCGAATAGGGCCCGAATTATGAACACCGGGGAGCTGTTTTTT. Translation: CASPANRARIMNTGELFF.

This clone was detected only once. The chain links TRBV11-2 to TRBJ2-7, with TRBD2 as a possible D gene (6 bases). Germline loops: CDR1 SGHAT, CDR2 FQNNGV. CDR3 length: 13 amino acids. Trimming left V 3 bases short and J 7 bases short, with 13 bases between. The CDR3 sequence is CASSLGGDGEQYF. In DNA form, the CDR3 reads TGTGCCAGCAGCTTGGGGGGAGATGGGGAGCAGTACTTC. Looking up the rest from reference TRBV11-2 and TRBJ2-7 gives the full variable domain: EAGVAQSPRYKIIEKRQSVAFWCNPISGHATLYWYQQILGQGPKLLIQFQNNGVVDDSQLPKDRFSAERLKGVDSTLKIQPAKLEDSAVYLCASSLGGDGEQYFGPGTRLTVT.

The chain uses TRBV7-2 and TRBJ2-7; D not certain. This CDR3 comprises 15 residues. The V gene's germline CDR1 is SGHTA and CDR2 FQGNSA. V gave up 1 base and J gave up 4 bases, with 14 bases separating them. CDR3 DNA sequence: TGTGCCAGCAGCTTAGATTTTGCGGAGTGGTACGAGCAGTACTTC. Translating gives CASSLDFAEWYEQYF.

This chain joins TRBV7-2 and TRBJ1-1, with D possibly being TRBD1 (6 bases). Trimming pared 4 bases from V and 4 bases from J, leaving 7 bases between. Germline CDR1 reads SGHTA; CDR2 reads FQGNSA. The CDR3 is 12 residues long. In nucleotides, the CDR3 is TGTGCCAGCAGCTGGGGGGCCACTGAAGCTTTCTTT. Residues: CASSWGATEAFF.